The 4 T cell receptor beta chains below come from one sample, sequenced in a study of blood T cell repertoires in COVID-19. Using immunoSEQ multiplex PCR, the repertoire was profiled, and TCRdb retains in-frame clones only, with some absent. The sample carries some 170,000 clones, more than 65% recorded once. Material for sequencing was PBMCs or T cells enriched from blood (not recorded which). These TCRs come from a man aged 50 to 59 who had recovered from COVID-19.

The rearrangement links TRBV5-1 to TRBJ1-1; weak D call: TRBD1 (5 bases). Germline-derived CDR1 and CDR2 are SGHRS and YFSETQ. V gave up 2 bases and J gave up 6 bases, with 17 bases separating them. CDR3 length equals 15 residues. CDR3 amino acids: CASSFTGRGWSEAFF. CDR3 coding DNA: TGCGCCAGCAGCTTTACAGGAAGGGGTTGGTCTGAAGCTTTCTTT. Using reference TRBV5-1 and TRBJ1-1 for the parts outside the CDR3, the full variable domain is KAGVTQTPRYLIKTRGQQVTLSCSPISGHRSVSWYQQTPGQGLQFLFEYFSETQRNKGNFPGRFSGRQFSNSRSEMNVSTLELGDSALYLCASSFTGRGWSEAFFGQGTRLTVV.

This clone was observed once. The rearrangement uses TRBV19 and TRBJ2-3, with 8 nucleotides matching TRBD1. From germline, CDR1 is LNHDA and CDR2 SQIVND (reference sequence). CDR3 length: 14 residues. The V segment lost 3 bases and the J segment 3 bases; nucleotides outside the gene matches: 2. CDR3 nucleotide sequence: TGTGCCAGTAGTATCGGACAGGGTACAGATACGCAGTATTTT. Its protein product is CASSIGQGTDTQYF.

The chain couples TRBV7-6 to TRBJ2-2, with TRBD1 identical over 9 bases. J gave up 6 bases and V 5 bases, and 10 bases lay outside the gene matches. This CDR3 is 16 amino acids long. Germline V lookup: CDR1 SGHVS, CDR2 FNYEAQ. The CDR3 DNA follows: TGTGCCAGCAGCATAGAAGCGGGGACAGGGTCCGGGGAGCTGTTTTTT. It encodes CASSIEAGTGSGELFF.

The V and J genes are TRBV19 and TRBJ1-5; weak D call: TRBD1 (5 bases). The germline V gene encodes CDR1 LNHDA and CDR2 SQIVND (reference sequence). The V end was cut by 5 bases, the J end by 0 bases, with 8 bases between. The CDR3 is 14 amino acids. The CDR3 reads CASSPGHSNQPQHF. As DNA, the CDR3 is TGTGCCAGTAGTCCCGGACATAGCAATCAGCCCCAGCATTTT.